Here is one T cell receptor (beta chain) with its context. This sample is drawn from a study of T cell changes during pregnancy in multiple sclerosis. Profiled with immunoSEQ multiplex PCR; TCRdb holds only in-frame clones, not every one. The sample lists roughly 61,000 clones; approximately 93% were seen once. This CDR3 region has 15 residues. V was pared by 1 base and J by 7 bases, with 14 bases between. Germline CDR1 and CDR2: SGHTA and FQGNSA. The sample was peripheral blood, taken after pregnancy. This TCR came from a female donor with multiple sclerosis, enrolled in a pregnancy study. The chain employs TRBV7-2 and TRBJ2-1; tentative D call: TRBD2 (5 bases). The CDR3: CASSLGSSSTNEQFF. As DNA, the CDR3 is TGTGCCAGCAGCTTAGGGTCTAGCAGCACAAATGAGCAGTTCTTC.